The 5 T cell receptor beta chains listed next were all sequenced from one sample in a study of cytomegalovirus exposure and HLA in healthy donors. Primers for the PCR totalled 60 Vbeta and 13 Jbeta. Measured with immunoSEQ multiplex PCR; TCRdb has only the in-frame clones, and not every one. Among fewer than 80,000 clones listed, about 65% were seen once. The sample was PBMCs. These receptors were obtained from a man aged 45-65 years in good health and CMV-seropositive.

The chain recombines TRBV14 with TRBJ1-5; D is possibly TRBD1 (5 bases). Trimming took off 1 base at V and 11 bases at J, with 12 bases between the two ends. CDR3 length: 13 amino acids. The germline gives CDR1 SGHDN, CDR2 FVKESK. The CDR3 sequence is CASSQVIGGTQHF. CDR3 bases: TGTGCCAGCAGCCAAGTAATTGGGGGGACCCAGCATTTT.

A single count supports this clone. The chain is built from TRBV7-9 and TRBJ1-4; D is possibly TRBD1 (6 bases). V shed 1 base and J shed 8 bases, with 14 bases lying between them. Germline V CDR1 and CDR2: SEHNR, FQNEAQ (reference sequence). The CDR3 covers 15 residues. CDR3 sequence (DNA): TGTGCCAGCAGCTTAGGGGAACAGGGTGGCGAAAAACTGTTTTTT. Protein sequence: CASSLGEQGGEKLFF.

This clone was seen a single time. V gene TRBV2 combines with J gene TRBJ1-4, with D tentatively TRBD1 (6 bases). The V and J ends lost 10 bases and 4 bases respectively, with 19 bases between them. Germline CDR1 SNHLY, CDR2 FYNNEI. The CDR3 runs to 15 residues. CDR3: CATQPGQIHNEKLFF. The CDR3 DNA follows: TGTGCCACCCAACCGGGACAAATCCATAATGAAAAACTGTTTTTT.

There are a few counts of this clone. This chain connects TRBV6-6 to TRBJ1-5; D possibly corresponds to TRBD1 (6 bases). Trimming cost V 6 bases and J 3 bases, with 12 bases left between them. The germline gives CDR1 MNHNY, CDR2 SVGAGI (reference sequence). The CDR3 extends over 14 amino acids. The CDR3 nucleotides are TGTGCCAGCAGACTCGGACAGATCAATCAGCCCCAGCATTTT. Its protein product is CASRLGQINQPQHF.

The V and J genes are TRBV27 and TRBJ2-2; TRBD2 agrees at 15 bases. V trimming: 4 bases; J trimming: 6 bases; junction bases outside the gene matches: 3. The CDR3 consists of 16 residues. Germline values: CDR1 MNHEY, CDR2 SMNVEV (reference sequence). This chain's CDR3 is CASSSGLAGGPGELFF. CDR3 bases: TGTGCCAGCAGTTCCGGACTAGCGGGAGGGCCCGGGGAGCTGTTTTTT.